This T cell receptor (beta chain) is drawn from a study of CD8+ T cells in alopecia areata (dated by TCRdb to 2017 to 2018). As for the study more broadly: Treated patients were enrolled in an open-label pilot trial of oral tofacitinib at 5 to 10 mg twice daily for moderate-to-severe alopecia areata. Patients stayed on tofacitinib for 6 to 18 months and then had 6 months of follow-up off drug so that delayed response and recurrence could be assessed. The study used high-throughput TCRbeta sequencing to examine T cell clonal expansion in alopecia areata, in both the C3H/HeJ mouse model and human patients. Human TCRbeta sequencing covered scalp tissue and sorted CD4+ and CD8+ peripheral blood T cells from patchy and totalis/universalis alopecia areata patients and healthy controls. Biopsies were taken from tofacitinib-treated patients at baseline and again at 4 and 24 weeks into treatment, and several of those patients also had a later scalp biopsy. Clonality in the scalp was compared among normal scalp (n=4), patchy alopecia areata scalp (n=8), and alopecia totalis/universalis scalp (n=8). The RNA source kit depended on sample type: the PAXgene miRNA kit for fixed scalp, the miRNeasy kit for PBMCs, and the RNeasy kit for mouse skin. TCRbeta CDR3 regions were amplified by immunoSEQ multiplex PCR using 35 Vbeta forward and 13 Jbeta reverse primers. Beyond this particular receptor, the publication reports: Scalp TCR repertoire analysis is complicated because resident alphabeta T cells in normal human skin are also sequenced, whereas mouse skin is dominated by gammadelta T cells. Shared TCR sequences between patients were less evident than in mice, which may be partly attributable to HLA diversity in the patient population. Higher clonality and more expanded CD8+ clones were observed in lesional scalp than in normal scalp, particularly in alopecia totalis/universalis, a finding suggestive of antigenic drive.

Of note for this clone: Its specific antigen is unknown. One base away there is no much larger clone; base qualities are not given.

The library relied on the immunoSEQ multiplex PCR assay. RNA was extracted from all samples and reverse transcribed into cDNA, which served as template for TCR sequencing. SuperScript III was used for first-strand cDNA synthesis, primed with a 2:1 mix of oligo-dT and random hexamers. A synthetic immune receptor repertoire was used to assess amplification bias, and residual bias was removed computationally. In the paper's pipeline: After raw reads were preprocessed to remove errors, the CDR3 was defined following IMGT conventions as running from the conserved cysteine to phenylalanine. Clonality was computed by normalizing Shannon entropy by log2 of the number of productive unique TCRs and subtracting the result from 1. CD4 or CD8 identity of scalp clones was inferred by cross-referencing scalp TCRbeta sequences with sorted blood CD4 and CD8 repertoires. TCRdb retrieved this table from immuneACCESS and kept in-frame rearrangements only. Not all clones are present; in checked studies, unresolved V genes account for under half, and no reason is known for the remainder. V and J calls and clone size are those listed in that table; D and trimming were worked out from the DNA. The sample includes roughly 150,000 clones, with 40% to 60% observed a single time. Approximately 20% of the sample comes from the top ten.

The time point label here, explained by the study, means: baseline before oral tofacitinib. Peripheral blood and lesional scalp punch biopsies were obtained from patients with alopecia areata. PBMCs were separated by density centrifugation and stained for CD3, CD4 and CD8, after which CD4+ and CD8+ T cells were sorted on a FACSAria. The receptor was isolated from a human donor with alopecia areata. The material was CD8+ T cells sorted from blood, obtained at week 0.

This receptor has the CDR3 CASSPWGVGANVLTF. The DNA reads TGTGCCAGCAGCCCTTGGGGTGTTGGGGCCAACGTCCTGACTTTC. The sequence is built from TRBV7-3 and TRBJ2-6; the D gene assignment is ambiguous. The trim is 5 bases for V and 3 bases for J, with a gap of 11 bases between the germline ends. Its CDR3 holds 15 amino acids, cysteine through phenylalanine. Just CDR3 DNA is preserved here, 45 bases in frame from base 1. The germline V gene sets CDR1 to SGHTA and CDR2 to FQGTGA.